This T cell receptor (beta chain) was documented in a study of technical replicates of blood from several donors. Sequencing used immunoSEQ multiplex PCR; TCRdb keeps in-frame clones, though not all of them. The sample includes 75,000 to 95,000 clones, 90% to 95% of them seen just once. V was cut by 0 bases and J by 7 bases, with 9 bases left in between. This CDR3 has 13 residues. Germline CDR1 and CDR2: MGHRA and YSYEKL. The sequence derives from a human donor in good health. The chain is built from TRBV4-1 and TRBJ1-1, with D unclear. Sequencing was carried out using T cells isolated from PBMCs. The CDR3: CASSQDQDLEAFF. CDR3 nucleotide sequence: TGCGCCAGCAGCCAAGATCAGGATCTTGAAGCTTTCTTT.